The next 11 T cell receptor beta chains were all read from a single sample in a study of blood T cell repertoires in COVID-19 (TCRdb year 2020). Library preparation was by the immunoSEQ multiplex PCR assay. Here the immuneACCESS table is served through TCRdb, limited to in-frame sequences with V and J called. Missing clones are a known gap in these copies; in checked studies unresolved V genes cover under half, and the rest lacks a known reason. Across this sample there are about 210,000 clones, with 84% seen only once. The top ten clones comprise roughly a tenth of the sample. Sequenced material: peripheral blood. Receptor source: a man aged 45-65 years with active or convalescent COVID-19.

The CDR3 loop reads CASSQDLDRDNEKLFF. CDR3 in DNA: TGTGCCAGCAGCCAAGATCTGGACAGGGACAATGAAAAACTGTTTTTT. This sequence joins TRBV4-2 and TRBJ1-4, with TRBD1 matching over 8 bases. Trimming removed 0 bases from V and 5 bases from J; junction bases left unmatched: 5. This CDR3 region has 16 residues. In germline, CDR1 is LGHNA, CDR2 YNFKEQ.

The chain recombines TRBV5-1 with TRBJ2-3, with 12 bases that match TRBD1. The V and J ends lost 2 bases and 5 bases, in that order; junction bases with no gene match: 3. The CDR3 loop spans 15 amino acids. Germline V gene sequence: CDR1 SGHRS, CDR2 YFSETQ. CDR3 coding DNA: TGCGCCAGCAGCTTTCGGGACAGGGGGCAAGATACGCAGTATTTT. Encoded protein: CASSFRDRGQDTQYF.

The chain couples TRBV4-2 to TRBJ1-4; D is possibly TRBD1 (5 bases). Trimming removed 4 bases at V and 2 bases at J, with 11 bases between. Germline-derived CDR1 and CDR2 are LGHNA and YNFKEQ. The CDR3 has 15 residues. The CDR3: CASSPKSGTNEKLFF. The CDR3 DNA sequence: TGTGCCAGCAGCCCTAAGTCAGGGACTAATGAAAAACTGTTTTTT.

The chain links TRBV19 to TRBJ2-3; tentatively, D is TRBD1 (5 bases). Germline V gene lookup returns CDR1 LNHDA and CDR2 SQIVND (reference sequence). CDR3 length: 14 residues. Trimming took off 8 bases at V and 2 bases at J, with 14 bases between the two ends. CDR3 loop: CASQSDSFTDTQYF. Here the CDR3 DNA reads TGTGCCAGTCAGTCCGACAGCTTCACAGATACGCAGTATTTT.

This chain links TRBV4-3 with TRBJ1-1; D not certain. With 1 base removed from V and 1 base from J, the gap between germline ends came to 10 bases. This CDR3 spans 15 amino acids. Germline CDR1 is LGHNA and CDR2 is YSLEER. The CDR3, as DNA: TGCGCCAGCAGCCAAGGTAGAGAGAGGAACACTGAAGCTTTCTTT. Its protein product is CASSQGRERNTEAFF.

This clone has a handful of counts. V and J are TRBV5-1 and TRBJ2-1, with TRBD2 matching 11 bases. This CDR3 is built from 17 residues. Trimming at V came to 5 bases and at J to 2 bases, leaving 9 bases not matched to a gene. Germline CDR1 and CDR2: SGHRS and YFSETQ. The CDR3 DNA sequence: TGCGCCAGCAGGGCTACTAGCGGGAGTCTCGCCTACAATGAGCAGTTCTTC. This codes for CASRATSGSLAYNEQFF. The full variable domain, rest sourced from reference TRBV5-1 and TRBJ2-1, is KAGVTQTPRYLIKTRGQQVTLSCSPISGHRSVSWYQQTPGQGLQFLFEYFSETQRNKGNFPGRFSGRQFSNSRSEMNVSTLELGDSALYLCASRATSGSLAYNEQFFGPGTRLTVL.

V gene TRBV5-4 combines with J gene TRBJ2-7; 8 nucleotides agree with TRBD2. With V trimmed by 4 bases and J by 1 base, 10 bases remained unmatched. This CDR3 has 16 amino acids. In germline, CDR1 is SGHNT, CDR2 YYREEE (reference sequence). CDR3 protein: CASSPTGTRGSYEQYF. DNA of the CDR3: TGTGCCAGCAGCCCTACCGGGACTAGGGGTTCCTACGAGCAGTACTTC.

The chain combines TRBV28 with TRBJ1-4; 7 nucleotides line up with TRBD1. CDR3 size: 15 residues. The J segment lost 7 bases and the V segment lost 3 bases, leaving 8 bases of the junction unmatched. Germline lookup yields CDR1 MDHEN and CDR2 SYDVKM. The CDR3 DNA follows: TGTGCCAGCAGTTTGGGCAGGGGGATCGGTGAAAAACTGTTTTTT. It codes for CASSLGRGIGEKLFF.

This clone has a handful of counts. This chain uses TRBV18 with TRBJ1-1; tentative D call: TRBD1 (6 bases). Germline V lookup: CDR1 KGHSH, CDR2 LQKENI. V gave up 6 bases and J gave up 6 bases, with 17 bases separating them. The CDR3 extends over 14 amino acids. The CDR3 DNA reads TGTGCCAGCTCTTTTCAGACAGAGGGGGCTGAAGCTTTCTTT. Translating it yields CASSFQTEGAEAFF.

The rearrangement uses TRBV10-3 and TRBJ2-2; perhaps TRBD1 as D (5 bases). Looked up from germline, CDR1 is ENHRY and CDR2 is SYGVKD. The V and J ends lost 5 bases and 0 bases respectively, with 10 bases between them. The CDR3 runs to 15 residues. DNA for the CDR3: TGTGCCATCAGTATTGACAGCCCGAACACCGGGGAGCTGTTTTTT. Protein product: CAISIDSPNTGELFF.

The genes are TRBV30 and TRBJ1-5, with 8 bases aligning to TRBD1. Germline values: CDR1 GTSNPN, CDR2 SVGIG (reference sequence). This CDR3 has 14 amino acids. V trimming: 3 bases; J trimming: 4 bases; junction bases outside the gene matches: 5. The CDR3 DNA reads as TGTGCCTGGAGGGCTACAGGGGGAAATCAGCCCCAGCATTTT. It translates to CAWRATGGNQPQHF.